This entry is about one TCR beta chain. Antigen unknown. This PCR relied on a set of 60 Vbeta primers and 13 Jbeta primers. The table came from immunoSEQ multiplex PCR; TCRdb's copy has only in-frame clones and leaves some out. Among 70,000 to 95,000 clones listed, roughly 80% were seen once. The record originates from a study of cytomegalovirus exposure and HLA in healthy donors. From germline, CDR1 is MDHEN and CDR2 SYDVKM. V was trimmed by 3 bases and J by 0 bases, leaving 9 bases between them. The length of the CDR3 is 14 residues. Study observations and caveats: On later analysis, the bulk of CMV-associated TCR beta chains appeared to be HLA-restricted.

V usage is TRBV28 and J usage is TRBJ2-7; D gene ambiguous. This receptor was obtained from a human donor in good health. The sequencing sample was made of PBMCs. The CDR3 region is CASSLADTSYEQYF. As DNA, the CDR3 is TGTGCCAGCAGTTTGGCAGATACCTCCTACGAGCAGTACTTC.